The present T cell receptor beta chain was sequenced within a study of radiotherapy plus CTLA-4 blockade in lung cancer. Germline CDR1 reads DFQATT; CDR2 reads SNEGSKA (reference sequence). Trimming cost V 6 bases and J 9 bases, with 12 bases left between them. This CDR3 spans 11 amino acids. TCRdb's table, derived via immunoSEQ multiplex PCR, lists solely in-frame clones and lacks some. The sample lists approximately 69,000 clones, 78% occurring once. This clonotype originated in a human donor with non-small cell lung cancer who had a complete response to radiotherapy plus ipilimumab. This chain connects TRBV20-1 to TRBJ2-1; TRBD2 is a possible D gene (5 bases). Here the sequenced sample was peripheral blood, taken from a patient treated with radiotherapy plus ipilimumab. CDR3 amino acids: CSARWGAEQFF. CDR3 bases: TGCAGTGCGAGATGGGGAGCTGAGCAGTTCTTC.